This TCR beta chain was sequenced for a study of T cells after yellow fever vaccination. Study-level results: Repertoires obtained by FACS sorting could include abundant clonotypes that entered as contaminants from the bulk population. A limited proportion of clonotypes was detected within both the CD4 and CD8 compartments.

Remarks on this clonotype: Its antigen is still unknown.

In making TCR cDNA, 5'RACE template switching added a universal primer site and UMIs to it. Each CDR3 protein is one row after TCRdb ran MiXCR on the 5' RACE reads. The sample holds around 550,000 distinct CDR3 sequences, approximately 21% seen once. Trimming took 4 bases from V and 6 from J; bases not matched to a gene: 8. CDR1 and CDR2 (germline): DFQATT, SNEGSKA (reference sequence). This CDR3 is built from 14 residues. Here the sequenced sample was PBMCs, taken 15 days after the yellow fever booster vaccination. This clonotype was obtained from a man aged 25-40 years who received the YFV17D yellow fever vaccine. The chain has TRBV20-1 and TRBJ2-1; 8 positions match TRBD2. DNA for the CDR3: TGCAGTGCTATTATCAGCGGGAGTTCCAATGAGCAGTTCTTC. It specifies CSAIISGSSNEQFF.